Detailed here is one T cell receptor beta chain. Its specificity is unknown. Through a sample-barcoded 5' primer and a J-beta primer mix, a second PCR was run for about 6 to 12 cycles. A 12-random-nucleotide template-switch adaptor tagged each cDNA molecule. TCRdb independently ran MiXCR on the 5' RACE reads; one entry per CDR3 protein. The sample records about 400,000 distinct CDR3 sequences, 52% being singletons. The source of the sample is a study of blood T cells in healthy people across ages. The study's findings and limits: Diversity of TCR beta correlated strongly with naive T cell percentage.

Total RNA was isolated from each sample in quantities of at least 5.5 micrograms. This clonotype was obtained from a man between 60 and 75 years old in good health. Input material: blood.

The chain's CDR3 is CASSNPHSGSTYNEQFF. The CDR3, as DNA: TGTGCCAGCAGCAACCCACATAGCGGGAGTACGTACAATGAGCAGTTCTTC. The chain employs TRBV27 and TRBJ2-1, with 9 bases aligning to TRBD2. This CDR3 region has 17 residues. V lost 6 bases to trimming and J lost 4 bases; unmatched junction nucleotides: 13. Looked up from germline, CDR1 is MNHEY and CDR2 is SMNVEV (reference sequence).